This TCR beta chain stems from a study of shared clonotypes between healthy human individuals. Study results and limitations: A handful of donors held approximately 4.5% of naive CD4 clonotypes in common.

This clone was counted once. Its antigen is not identified. This CDR3 is built from 18 residues. V was clipped by 0 bases and J by 2 bases, with 17 bases between them. CDR1 SGHTA and CDR2 FQGNSA come from the germline V gene. Generated by immunoSEQ multiplex PCR, the TCRdb table keeps only in-frame clones and is missing some. The sample yields over a million clones, about 75% seen once. The healthy adult donors were HIV-negative and reported no recent acute infections or vaccinations. Memory CD4+ cells were the fraction left after CD45RA+ naive selection. The chain employs TRBV7-2 and TRBJ1-3; D is perhaps TRBD1 (5 bases). The sequenced material came from memory CD4+ T cells sorted from blood. Subset here: CD45RA-negative fraction. The sequence came from a man between 18 and 29 years old in good health. DNA for the CDR3: TGTGCCAGCAGCTTAGCTGGTTTTGGGGCAGGGACTGGAAACACCATATATTTT. It codes for CASSLAGFGAGTGNTIYF. Using reference TRBV7-2 and TRBJ1-3 for the parts outside the CDR3, the full variable domain is GAGVSQSPSNKVTEKGKDVELRCDPISGHTALYWYRQSLGQGLEFLIYFQGNSAPDKSGLPSDRFSAERTGGSVSTLTIQRTQQEDSAVYLCASSLAGFGAGTGNTIYFGEGSWLTVV.